This passage covers 32 T cell receptor beta chains from one sample sequenced in a study of T cells in localized non-small cell lung cancer. Profiling relied on immunoSEQ multiplex PCR, and the TCRdb table lists in-frame clones only, not all of them. Of about 16,000 clones in the sample, around 91% were seen once. The sample here was peripheral blood, taken before any cancer treatment. The receptors shown here come from a female donor aged 60 or older with stage III squamous cell lung carcinoma.

The rearrangement uses TRBV19 and TRBJ1-1; maybe TRBD1 (6 bases). The V gene's germline CDR1 is LNHDA and CDR2 SQIVND (reference sequence). CDR3 length: 14 residues. Deletions cut 1 base from V and 3 bases from J, with 9 bases between. The CDR3, as DNA: TGTGCCAGTAGTATAGTGTCAGGGGACACTGAAGCTTTCTTT. Amino acid sequence: CASSIVSGDTEAFF.

The chain joins TRBV11-2 to TRBJ2-7; D is ambiguous. The CDR3 sequence is 12 residues long. The V gene's germline CDR1 is SGHAT and CDR2 FQNNGV. Trimming shortened V by 3 bases and J by 3 bases, and 6 bases separated the two germline ends. CDR3: CASSFPFYEQYF. CDR3 DNA sequence: TGTGCCAGCAGCTTCCCTTTCTACGAGCAGTACTTC. Together with reference TRBV11-2 and TRBJ2-7, the CDR3 gives the full variable domain: EAGVAQSPRYKIIEKRQSVAFWCNPISGHATLYWYQQILGQGPKLLIQFQNNGVVDDSQLPKDRFSAERLKGVDSTLKIQPAKLEDSAVYLCASSFPFYEQYFGPGTRLTVT.

The V call is TRBV7-9, the J call TRBJ2-1, with TRBD1 identical over 7 bases. J lost 7 bases, V lost 1 base, and 10 bases had no gene match. The V gene's germline CDR1 is SEHNR and CDR2 FQNEAQ (reference sequence). The CDR3 has 16 residues. In DNA form, the CDR3 reads TGTGCCAGCAGCTTAGTAGGGGGCAAGGTAGCGAATGAGCAGTTCTTC. It encodes CASSLVGGKVANEQFF.

This clone was seen a few times. This chain connects TRBV5-1 to TRBJ1-1, with a tentative D call TRBD1 (6 bases). V lost 0 bases to trimming and J lost 4 bases, with 10 bases between them. This CDR3 contains 14 residues. Germline CDR1 is SGHRS and CDR2 is YFSETQ. In nucleotides, the CDR3 is TGCGCCAGCAGCTTGGAGGGGGTAGCCACTGAAGCTTTCTTT. Its protein is CASSLEGVATEAFF.

V gene TRBV28 combines with J gene TRBJ2-7; TRBD1 is a possible D gene (6 bases). There are 12 residues in the CDR3. Germline values: CDR1 MDHEN, CDR2 SYDVKM. V lost 6 bases, J lost 6 bases, and 12 bases lay in between. DNA for the CDR3: TGTGCCAGCAGAATAACAGGGCTCGAGCAGTACTTC. Its translation is CASRITGLEQYF.

The chain links TRBV7-8 to TRBJ1-2, with 8 bases matching TRBD1. CDR3 length: 14 residues. Germline CDR1 and CDR2: SGHVS and FQNEAQ. V lost 3 bases and J lost 11; bases outside the gene matches: 11. The CDR3 is CASSFLPGQAMYTF. In DNA, the CDR3 is TGTGCCAGCAGCTTTCTTCCGGGACAGGCGATGTACACCTTC.

V and J are TRBV11-1 and TRBJ2-3; tentative D call: TRBD1 (6 bases). The V end was cut by 1 base, the J end by 1 base, with 12 bases between. From germline, CDR1 is SGHAT and CDR2 FQDESV (reference sequence). CDR3 length equals 16 residues. The CDR3 protein is CASSLVPGDRTDTQYF. The CDR3 DNA is TGTGCCAGCAGCTTAGTACCAGGGGATCGCACAGATACGCAGTATTTT. The entire variable domain, with the rest obtained from reference TRBV11-1 and TRBJ2-3, is as follows: EAEVAQSPRYKITEKSQAVAFWCDPISGHATLYWYRQILGQGPELLVQFQDESVVDDSQLPKDRFSAERLKGVDSTLKIQPAELGDSAMYLCASSLVPGDRTDTQYFGPGTRLTVL.

The chain recombines TRBV28 with TRBJ1-1; D is undetermined. The CDR3 sequence is 15 residues long. Trimming pared 1 base from V and 2 bases from J, leaving 11 bases between. CDR1 and CDR2 from the germline V gene are MDHEN and SYDVKM. In nucleotides, the CDR3 is TGTGCCAGCAGTTTATCGACGGCCTTCAACACTGAAGCTTTCTTT. The encoded protein is CASSLSTAFNTEAFF.

The chain combines TRBV9 with TRBJ2-5; D gene uncertain. Trimming cost V 4 bases and J 5 bases, with 15 bases left between them. The CDR3 sequence is 14 residues long. CDR1 is SGDLS and CDR2 is YYNGEE in the germline V gene. The CDR3: CASSPLPELETQYF. As DNA, the CDR3 is TGTGCCAGCAGCCCTCTCCCGGAATTGGAGACCCAGTACTTC. Full variable domain (rest looked up from reference TRBV9 and TRBJ2-5): DSGVTQTPKHLITATGQRVTLRCSPRSGDLSVYWYQQSLDQGLQFLIQYYNGEERAKGNILERFSAQQFPDLHSELNLSSLELGDSALYFCASSPLPELETQYFGPGTRLLVL.

The V and J genes are TRBV28 and TRBJ2-1, with 7 bases lining up with TRBD2. There are 15 residues in the CDR3. CDR1 and CDR2 (germline): MDHEN, SYDVKM. V lost 4 bases to trimming and J lost 4 bases; unmatched junction nucleotides: 7. CDR3 DNA: TGTGCCAGCAGTTCACGAGCGGGGAATTACAATGAGCAGTTCTTC. Amino acid sequence: CASSSRAGNYNEQFF.

The V call is TRBV28, the J call TRBJ2-6; D uncertain. The CDR3 spans 15 residues. V shed 3 bases and J shed 4 bases, with 10 bases lying between them. CDR1 is MDHEN, CDR2 SYDVKM, per germline. The CDR3 region has the DNA TGTGCCAGCAGTTTTGGAAACAGCGGGGCCAACGTCCTGACTTTC. Its translation: CASSFGNSGANVLTF.

This CDR3 is CASRRGGGYTF. The CDR3 nucleotides read TGTGCCAGTAGACGTGGGGGCGGCTACACCTTC. The chain employs TRBV19 and TRBJ1-2, with D tentatively TRBD1 (6 bases). The CDR3 loop spans 11 amino acids. The V gene lost 6 bases and the J gene lost 8 bases, with 10 bases spanning the gap. CDR1 is LNHDA and CDR2 is SQIVND in the germline V gene (reference sequence).

The CDR3 DNA sequence: TGTGCCAGCAGCTCGATACCGGGACAGGGGTATCTAGAGACCCAGTACTTC. This encodes CASSSIPGQGYLETQYF. The chain joins TRBV28 to TRBJ2-5; 10 bases match TRBD1. J lost 4 bases, V lost 6 bases, and 14 bases had no gene match. The V gene's germline CDR1 is MDHEN and CDR2 SYDVKM. The CDR3 length is 17 residues.

The rearrangement uses TRBV7-3 and TRBJ2-3, with no clear D. Germline CDR1 reads SGHTA; CDR2 reads FQGTGA. CDR3 length: 15 residues. With 1 base removed from V and 0 bases from J, the gap between germline ends came to 8 bases. Here the CDR3 reads CASSLKRVSTDTQYF. The CDR3 coding sequence is TGTGCCAGCAGCTTAAAACGTGTTAGCACAGATACGCAGTATTTT.

This chain joins TRBV7-9 and TRBJ2-7; TRBD2 aligns across 13 bases. V was pared by 6 bases and J by 5 bases, with 7 bases of the junction left unmatched. Per the germline V gene, CDR1 is SEHNR and CDR2 is FQNEAQ (reference sequence). This CDR3 is 15 amino acids long. Written as DNA, the CDR3 is TGTGCCAGCAGTAGGAAACTAGCGGGAGGGGACGAGCAGTACTTC. Protein sequence: CASSRKLAGGDEQYF.

CDR3 coding DNA: TGTGCCAGCTCCGACCCTGTGGGGGTCGTAGATGAGCAGTACTTC. The encoded protein is CASSDPVGVVDEQYF. The V gene is TRBV2, the J gene TRBJ2-7; D may match TRBD1 or TRBD2 (5 bases each). V was pared by 8 bases and J by 7 bases, with 24 bases between. CDR3 length: 15 amino acids. Germline-derived CDR1 and CDR2 are SNHLY and FYNNEI.

The rearrangement links TRBV7-8 to TRBJ1-6; D not certain. The CDR3 runs to 17 residues. Germline V gene sequence: CDR1 SGHVS, CDR2 FQNEAQ. Trimming left V 1 base short and J 3 bases short, with 13 bases between. As DNA, the CDR3 is TGTGCCAGCAGCTTAGGACCTAAGTCTAACTATAATTCACCCCTCCACTTT. Residues: CASSLGPKSNYNSPLHF.

The chain couples TRBV28 to TRBJ2-1; 9 nucleotides line up with TRBD1. V trimming: 6 bases; J trimming: 2 bases; junction bases outside the gene matches: 14. The CDR3 sequence is 18 residues long. Germline V gene sequence: CDR1 MDHEN, CDR2 SYDVKM. DNA of the CDR3: TGTGCCAGCAGACTCCGGGACAGGGTCCTTATCACCTACAATGAGCAGTTCTTC. Encoded protein: CASRLRDRVLITYNEQFF.

The V gene is TRBV20-1, the J gene TRBJ2-7, with D maybe TRBD1 (5 bases). The CDR3 spans 11 residues. Trimming left V 6 bases short and J 7 bases short, with 13 bases between. Germline loops: CDR1 DFQATT, CDR2 SNEGSKA (reference sequence). The DNA for the CDR3 is TGCAGTGCCCCGACCAGGGAAGAGCAGTACTTC. Amino acids: CSAPTREEQYF.

V and J are TRBV7-6 and TRBJ2-2; 8 bases are a match to TRBD1. Germline V CDR1 and CDR2: SGHVS, FNYEAQ. The CDR3 runs to 17 residues. V gave up 1 base and J gave up 4 bases; unmatched junction bases: 8. For the CDR3, the DNA is TGTGCCAGCAGCTTAGGGGCAGGGGGCCTGGGCACCGGGGAGCTGTTTTTT. Amino acids: CASSLGAGGLGTGELFF.

The chain joins TRBV2 to TRBJ2-5, with 13 bases identical to TRBD2. CDR3 length: 17 amino acids. Germline-derived CDR1 and CDR2 are SNHLY and FYNNEI. Unmatched junction bases numbered 11, after V lost 5 bases and J lost 5 bases. The CDR3 DNA sequence: TGTGCCAGCAGTCGTATTCGAGGACTAGCGGGAGACGAGACCCAGTACTTC. Its protein product is CASSRIRGLAGDETQYF. Full variable domain (missing parts from reference TRBV2 and TRBJ2-5): EPEVTQTPSHQVTQMGQEVILRCVPISNHLYFYWYRQILGQKVEFLVSFYNNEISEKSEIFDDQFSVERPDGSNFTLKIRSTKLEDSAMYFCASSRIRGLAGDETQYFGPGTRLLVL.

J is TRBJ2-5 and V is TRBV7-9; 7 nucleotides align to TRBD1. There are 15 residues in the CDR3. V gave up 8 bases and J gave up 5 bases; unmatched junction bases: 14. In germline, CDR1 is SEHNR, CDR2 FQNEAQ (reference sequence). The CDR3 bases are TGTGCCAGCGGTTCGGGCAGGGGGTCCCGTGAGACCCAGTACTTC. It codes for CASGSGRGSRETQYF.

V is TRBV11-2 and J is TRBJ2-7, with TRBD2 matching 8 bases. Trimming removed 5 bases from V and 5 bases from J; junction bases left unmatched: 11. CDR1 is SGHAT, CDR2 FQNNGV, per germline. The CDR3 runs 15 residues. This CDR3 is CASSLQEGLVHEQYF. DNA for the CDR3: TGTGCCAGCAGCCTCCAGGAGGGACTAGTACACGAGCAGTACTTC.

V usage is TRBV30 and J usage is TRBJ2-5; perhaps TRBD2 as D (5 bases). Trimming cost V 4 bases and J 5 bases, with 11 bases left between them. This CDR3 spans 12 amino acids. Germline V lookup: CDR1 GTSNPN, CDR2 SVGIG (reference sequence). The CDR3: CAWNSGVETQYF. As DNA, the CDR3 is TGTGCCTGGAATTCCGGGGTGGAGACCCAGTACTTC.

This chain links TRBV28 with TRBJ1-1; 7 bases are a match to TRBD1. Germline CDR1 MDHEN, CDR2 SYDVKM. J lost 4 bases, V lost 7 bases, and 9 bases had no gene match. The CDR3 is 14 amino acids. The CDR3 sequence: CASIQTGAGTEAFF. The CDR3 DNA follows: TGTGCCAGCATTCAAACAGGGGCGGGCACTGAAGCTTTCTTT.

This clone was picked up one time. The CDR3 protein is CASSFGTAVPTDTQYF. CDR3 DNA: TGCGCCAGCAGCTTTGGGACCGCGGTCCCCACAGATACGCAGTATTTT. The chain recombines TRBV5-1 with TRBJ2-3; D possibly uses TRBD1 or TRBD2 (5 bases each). This CDR3 spans 16 amino acids. V dropped 2 bases and J dropped 2 bases, with 15 bases sitting between them. Germline values: CDR1 SGHRS, CDR2 YFSETQ.

The V gene is TRBV6-5, the J gene TRBJ1-1; a possible D gene is TRBD1 (5 bases). The V gene's germline CDR1 is MNHEY and CDR2 SVGAGI. The ends were cut back, 7 bases at V and 4 bases at J, with 13 bases in the middle. The CDR3 loop spans 13 amino acids. CDR3 coding DNA: TGTGCCAGCACGCGGGGCGCCGGCACTGAAGCTTTCTTT. Encoded protein: CASTRGAGTEAFF.

The sample holds a few counts of this clone. The chain joins TRBV4-1 to TRBJ2-2; tentatively, D is TRBD1 or TRBD2 (5 bases each). Germline lookup yields CDR1 MGHRA and CDR2 YSYEKL. The CDR3 has 15 residues. Trimming left V 1 base short and J 1 base short, with 7 bases between. The CDR3 region is CASSQARGNTGELFF. CDR3 nucleotides: TGCGCCAGCAGCCAAGCGAGGGGGAACACCGGGGAGCTGTTTTTT.

CDR3: CAWSLGTSGSWSEQFF. The CDR3 nucleotides are TGTGCCTGGAGCCTAGGGACTAGCGGGAGCTGGAGTGAGCAGTTCTTC. The rearrangement links TRBV30 to TRBJ2-1; TRBD2 aligns across 14 bases. Unmatched junction bases numbered 10, after V lost 3 bases and J lost 9 bases. This CDR3 has 16 amino acids. Germline CDR1 is GTSNPN and CDR2 is SVGIG (reference sequence).

This chain joins TRBV10-3 and TRBJ1-1; D is perhaps TRBD1 (5 bases). Germline V lookup: CDR1 ENHRY, CDR2 SYGVKD. V lost 4 bases, J lost 0 bases, and 12 bases lay in between. The CDR3 extends over 15 amino acids. The CDR3 region is CAISALGAMNTEAFF. In nucleotides, the CDR3 is TGTGCCATCAGTGCCCTAGGGGCCATGAACACTGAAGCTTTCTTT.

The chain couples TRBV15 to TRBJ1-4, with a weak D call TRBD1 (5 bases). V lost 2 bases and J 4 bases, leaving 11 bases between the germline ends. Germline CDR1 and CDR2: LNHNV and YYDKDF (reference sequence). The CDR3 spans 15 residues. DNA of the CDR3: TGTGCCACCAGCAGACCTGACAGTGATAATGAAAAACTGTTTTTT. This encodes CATSRPDSDNEKLFF.

This clone was counted a single time. The V and J genes are TRBV5-5 and TRBJ2-1; 7 bases are shared with TRBD2. After removal of 0 bases from V and 7 bases from J, the junction contained 1 base not matched to a gene. This CDR3 spans 13 amino acids. Germline V gives CDR1 SGHKS, CDR2 YYEKEE (reference sequence). CDR3 coding DNA: TGTGCCAGCAGCTTGGGCGGGAGTAATGAGCAGTTCTTC. Protein product: CASSLGGSNEQFF.